This entry lists 14 T cell receptor beta chains sequenced from one sample in a study of blood T cell repertoires in COVID-19. Libraries were prepared by immunoSEQ multiplex PCR; TCRdb keeps only in-frame clonotypes and omits some of them. The data show just under 85,000 clones, about 83% seen once. Source material: peripheral blood. The receptors originated from a woman aged 55 to 70 with acute or convalescent COVID-19.

The chain links TRBV7-8 to TRBJ1-5; TRBD1 matches 7 bases. This CDR3 is built from 15 residues. Germline CDR1 reads SGHVS; CDR2 reads FQNEAQ. V trimming: 8 bases; J trimming: 7 bases; junction bases outside the gene matches: 14. In nucleotides, the CDR3 is TGTGCCAGCGTACCCGAAGGGGGCTCTGGGCAGCCCCAGCATTTT. Translating it yields CASVPEGGSGQPQHF.

The CDR3 protein is CASSQTTDYYEQYF. The CDR3 DNA reads TGTGCCAGCAGCCAGACGACAGATTACTACGAGCAGTACTTC. The rearrangement joins TRBV5-5 to TRBJ2-7; a possible D gene is TRBD1 (5 bases). The CDR3 runs to 14 residues. Trimming cost V 4 bases and J 3 bases, with 14 bases left between them. The V gene's germline CDR1 is SGHKS and CDR2 YYEKEE (reference sequence).

This clone was seen a single time. The chain links TRBV7-2 to TRBJ1-2, with TRBD1 as a possible D gene (5 bases). The CDR3 has 14 amino acids. Germline assignment: CDR1 SGHTA and CDR2 FQGNSA. The ends were cut back, 5 bases at V and 3 bases at J, with 13 bases in the middle. The CDR3 nucleotides read TGTGCCAGCAGCGACCGGATGGGGCACTATGGCTACACCTTC. This sequence encodes CASSDRMGHYGYTF.

The V call is TRBV5-6, the J call TRBJ1-1; D unclear. Germline V gives CDR1 SGHDT, CDR2 YYEEEE. The CDR3 is made up of 13 amino acids. The ends were cut back, 4 bases at V and 3 bases at J, with 10 bases in the middle. The CDR3 coding sequence is TGTGCCAGCAGCCTTCGAGAGTACACTGAAGCTTTCTTT. This translates into CASSLREYTEAFF.

The rearrangement joins TRBV6-1 to TRBJ2-1, with 7 positions matching TRBD1. The J segment lost 0 bases and the V segment lost 4 bases, leaving 9 bases of the junction unmatched. CDR3 size: 17 residues. Germline loops: CDR1 MNHNS, CDR2 SASEGT. The CDR3 coding sequence is TGTGCCAGCAGTGCGGTGACAGGGATAATCTCCTACAATGAGCAGTTCTTC. Protein product: CASSAVTGIISYNEQFF.

The J gene is TRBJ2-3, the V gene TRBV6-6, with 7 nucleotides matching TRBD1. Germline CDR1 is MNHNY and CDR2 is SVGAGI (reference sequence). V lost 7 bases to trimming and J lost 5 bases; unmatched junction nucleotides: 9. The CDR3 is made up of 14 amino acids. CDR3 sequence (DNA): TGTGCCAGCAATACAGGGGACCGGGGAGATACGCAGTATTTT. Amino acids: CASNTGDRGDTQYF.

The V call is TRBV27, the J call TRBJ2-7, with D tentatively TRBD1 (6 bases). Trimming stripped 6 bases from V and 6 bases from J, with 21 bases between. This CDR3 is built from 15 residues. CDR1 MNHEY and CDR2 SMNVEV come from the germline V gene (reference sequence). This CDR3 is CASSLAGQGIVEQYF. The CDR3 DNA is TGTGCCAGCAGCCTTGCAGGGCAGGGGATAGTCGAGCAGTACTTC.

The rearrangement uses TRBV9 and TRBJ2-5, with TRBD2 matching over 10 bases. Germline values: CDR1 SGDLS, CDR2 YYNGEE. This CDR3 comprises 13 residues. The V and J ends lost 2 bases and 7 bases, in that order; junction bases with no gene match: 2. DNA of the CDR3: TGTGCCAGCAGCGTCCGACTAGCGGGGACCCAGTACTTC. It encodes CASSVRLAGTQYF.

Notes on this clone: Its ends do not fully match the called genes, so a read error is possible. The chain links TRBV7-7 to TRBJ2-1; 12 nucleotides match TRBD2. This CDR3 is built from 15 residues. CDR1 and CDR2 from the germline V gene are SSHAT and FNYEAQ (reference sequence). CDR3 nucleotides: TGTGCTAGCAGCTTACTAGCGGGGGGATTCGATGAGCAGTTCTTC. The encoded protein is CASSLLAGGFDEQFF. The complete variable domain, with remaining parts taken from reference TRBV7-7 and TRBJ2-1, reads GAGVSQSPRYKVTKRGQDVTLRCDPISSHATLYWYQQALGQGPEFLTYFNYEAQPDKSGLPSDRFSAERPEGSISTLTIQRTEQRDSAMYRCASSLLAGGFDEQFFGPGTRLTVL.

V and J are TRBV29-1 and TRBJ2-7; 13 bases match TRBD2. The CDR3 contains 14 residues. J gave up 6 bases and V 2 bases, and 4 bases lay outside the gene matches. Germline V lookup: CDR1 SQVTM, CDR2 ANQGSEA. The CDR3 loop is CSVEYGTSGTEQYF. The CDR3 bases are TGCAGCGTTGAATACGGGACTAGCGGGACCGAGCAGTACTTC.

V and J are TRBV5-6 and TRBJ2-3, with D possibly matching TRBD2 (6 bases). The CDR3 loop spans 18 amino acids. V lost 2 bases, J lost 2 bases, and 21 bases lay in between. CDR1 and CDR2 (germline): SGHDT, YYEEEE. This chain's CDR3 is CASSFLVSLGGYTDTQYF. In DNA, the CDR3 is TGTGCCAGCAGCTTCTTAGTTTCTTTGGGGGGTTACACAGATACGCAGTATTTT.

This chain joins TRBV7-9 and TRBJ1-2; 8 bases agree with TRBD1. The CDR3 has 13 amino acids. CDR1 is SEHNR, CDR2 FQNEAQ, per germline (reference sequence). V was pared by 8 bases and J by 2 bases, with 4 bases of the junction left unmatched. The CDR3 DNA is TGTGCCAGCGAAACAGGGGGGAACTATGGCTACACCTTC. It specifies CASETGGNYGYTF.

The chain combines TRBV3-1 (or the pseudogene TRBV3-2) with TRBJ2-1, with 9 bases matching TRBD1. V trimming: 2 bases; J trimming: 8 bases; junction bases outside the gene matches: 19. CDR3 length: 19 residues. CDR1 and CDR2 (germline): LGHDT, YNNKEL (reference sequence). CDR3 in amino acids: CASSQSGWRTGAAPYEQFF. In DNA, the CDR3 is TGTGCCAGCAGCCAATCCGGTTGGAGGACAGGGGCCGCTCCATATGAGCAGTTCTTC.

This chain connects TRBV6-5 to TRBJ1-4, with 8 bases aligning to TRBD1. CDR1 is MNHEY and CDR2 is SVGAGI in the germline V gene. V dropped 5 bases and J dropped 5; count of bases not matched to a gene: 1. The CDR3 sequence is 13 residues long. The CDR3 DNA follows: TGTGCCAGCAGTAACAGGGGGAATGAAAAACTGTTTTTT. It translates to CASSNRGNEKLFF.